Listed below are T cell receptor beta chains from one sample, sequenced in a study of PD-1 blockade in classical Hodgkin lymphoma. Sequencing was performed with immunoSEQ multiplex PCR; in TCRdb, only in-frame clones are kept and a portion is missing. The sample yields about 31,000 clones, around 86% seen once. Source: CD4+ T cells from blood, taken at baseline. These TCRs come from a human donor with classical Hodgkin lymphoma. Both conserved end residues are part of each CDR3. A D gene is named only where the DNA matches it firmly. Expanded clones get a size class; other rows say once, few or many, or leave the size out.

TRBJ2-2 | - | TRBD2 | TRBV7-8 | TGTGCCAGCAGCTTAGGGTCCGGGCGGGGGGCAAACACCGGGGAGCTGTTTTTT | CASSLGSGRGANTGELFF
TRBJ2-7 | - | - | TRBV18 | TGTGCCAGCTCACCGGAGACTTACGAGCAGTACTTC | CASSPETYEQYF
TRBJ1-2 | once | - | TRBV5-4 | TGTGCCAGCAGTGACGGGGGGCGGCGGAACTATGGCTACACCTTC | CASSDGGRRNYGYTF
TRBJ1-1 | - | - | TRBV30 | TGTGCCTGGAGTGTAAGGGGTGCGAACACTGAAGCTTTCTTT | CAWSVRGANTEAFF
TRBJ1-2 | - | - | TRBV6-5 | TGTGCCAGCAGCTCCATACAAACGGACCACTATGGCTACACCTTC | CASSSIQTDHYGYTF
TRBJ1-1 | - | TRBD1 | TRBV30 | TGTGCCTGGAAACGACTACAGGGGGAGGTTGAAGCTTTCTTT | CAWKRLQGEVEAFF
TRBJ2-7 | - | - | TRBV21-1 | TGTGCCAGCAGCCTCCACCGGGAGCAGTACTTC | CASSLHREQYF
TRBJ1-5 | - | - | TRBV19 | TGTGCCAGTAGGGGTAGCAATCAGCCCCAGCATTTT | CASRGSNQPQHF
TRBJ1-2 | - | TRBD1 | TRBV7-8 | TGTGCCAGCAGCTTGGGGACAGGGCCTGGGTATGGCTACACCTTC | CASSLGTGPGYGYTF
TRBJ2-6 | once | - | TRBV19 | TGTGCCAGTCACACAGGGAGGTTGGTTGCTGGGGCCAACGTCCTGACTTTC | CASHTGRLVAGANVLTF
TRBJ1-1 | - | TRBD1 | TRBV19 | TGTGCCAGTTGGGACAGCCGACTGAACACTGAAGCTTTCTTT | CASWDSRLNTEAFF
TRBJ1-2 | - | TRBD1 | TRBV5-1 | TGCGCCAGCAGCTTGGCCGGGACAGAGGGCACCTTC | CASSLAGTEGTF
TRBJ1-5 | - | TRBD1 | TRBV2 | TGTGCCAGCAGCAGACAGGGTGAGGGTCAGCCCCAGCATTTT | CASSRQGEGQPQHF
TRBJ2-7 | - | - | TRBV19 | TGTGCCAGTAGCCAAGAACGAGGGATATCCTACGAGCAGTACTTC | CASSQERGISYEQYF
TRBJ2-5 | - | - | TRBV7-9 | TGTGCCAGCAGCCCTAGGGGGGTTGTGGGAGTAGAGACCCAGTACTTC | CASSPRGVVGVETQYF
TRBJ2-2 | - | TRBD1 | TRBV6-5 | TGTGCCACCGGACAGGGAGCCACCGGGGAGCTGTTTTTT | CATGQGATGELFF
TRBJ1-4 | - | TRBD1 | TRBV14 | TGTGCCAGCAGCCGCAGGGGGGCAGCTAATGAAAAACTGTTTTTT | CASSRRGAANEKLFF
TRBJ2-3 | - | - | TRBV18 | TGTGCCAGCTCAACGTTGAAAAACACAGATACGCAGTATTTT | CASSTLKNTDTQYF
TRBJ2-5 | - | TRBD2 | TRBV12-5 | TGTGCTAGTGGTTCCCCCTCGGGGGGTAACTCCCTTTATACGGAGACCCAGTACTTC | CASGSPSGGNSLYTETQYF
TRBJ1-4 | - | - | TRBV5-8 | TGTGCCAGCAGCTTGGCCGTAACTGAAAAACTGTTTTTT | CASSLAVTEKLFF
TRBJ2-1 | - | - | TRBV19 | TGTGCCAGTACCAAAGGGGTTGGGGGAGGGGGTTACAATGAGCAGTTCTTC | CASTKGVGGGGYNEQFF
TRBJ2-7 | - | TRBD2 | TRBV27 | TGTGCCAGTAGTAGGACTAGCGCCCGCTACGAGCAGTACTTC | CASSRTSARYEQYF
TRBJ1-5 | - | TRBD1 | TRBV2 | TGTGCCAGCAGTACAGGGGCTATCCAGCCCCAGCATTTT | CASSTGAIQPQHF
TRBJ2-7 | - | TRBD1 | TRBV10-3 | TGTGCCATCACCAAGACAGGGAACTCCTACGAGCAGTACTTC | CAITKTGNSYEQYF
TRBJ1-2 | - | - | TRBV2 | TGTGCCAGCAGTGTTCTAAGTAGTCAGATCTATGGCTACACCTTC | CASSVLSSQIYGYTF
TRBJ2-1 | - | TRBD2 | TRBV28 | TGTGCCAGCAGTCTCCTTAGCGGGAGGGCACGGGAGCAGTTCTTC | CASSLLSGRAREQFF
TRBJ2-7 | once | - | TRBV18 | TGTGCCAGCTCAGCACGGGACCGCCTCTACGAGCAGTACTTC | CASSARDRLYEQYF
TRBJ2-1 | - | - | TRBV29-1 | TGCAGCGTTGAAGATAACTGGGTCGATGAGCAGTTCTTC | CSVEDNWVDEQFF
TRBJ2-1 | - | TRBD2 | TRBV6-5 | TGTGCCAGCAGAACTAGGACTAGCGGGATCAATGAGCAGTTCTTC | CASRTRTSGINEQFF
TRBJ2-1 | - | - | TRBV7-9 | TGTGCCAGCAGCCCCCGCCCCCTTAGTGGTGAGCAGTTCTTC | CASSPRPLSGEQFF
TRBJ1-5 | - | - | TRBV29-1 | TGCAGCGTGGGGGATAATAGCAATCAGCCCCAGCATTTT | CSVGDNSNQPQHF
TRBJ1-2 | - | TRBD1 | TRBV6-6 | TGTGCCAGCAGTTCCTGGACAGGGATTAACTATGGCTACACCTTC | CASSSWTGINYGYTF
TRBJ2-1 | - | TRBD2 | TRBV5-1 | TGCGCCAGCAGCTTGGTTAGCGGGAGCAACAATGAGCAGTTCTTC | CASSLVSGSNNEQFF
TRBJ2-1 | - | TRBD1 | TRBV5-4 | TGTGCCAGCAGCGCAACAGGGGCATCCTACAATGAGCAGTTCTTC | CASSATGASYNEQFF
TRBJ1-2 | - | - | TRBV6-1 | TGTGCCAGCAGTGACAGGGGAGGATCCTATGGCTACACCTTC | CASSDRGGSYGYTF
TRBJ2-5 | - | - | TRBV2 | TGTGCCAGCAGTCCGGCGGAGACCCAGTACTTC | CASSPAETQYF
TRBJ2-5 | - | TRBD2 | TRBV18 | TGTGCCAGCTCACCCACCCGGACTAGCGGGTGGGAGACCCAGTACTTC | CASSPTRTSGWETQYF
TRBJ1-1 | - | - | TRBV4-2 | TGTGCCAGCAGCCACCCGGATGTGAACACTGAAGCTTTCTTT | CASSHPDVNTEAFF
TRBJ1-1 | - | - | TRBV2 | TGTGCCAGCAGTGAAGCTAGAGCCACTGAAGCTTTCTTT | CASSEARATEAFF
TRBJ2-1 | - | - | TRBV5-4 | TGTGCCAGCAGCTTAAGGTCGCTAGCCCATGGGCAGTTCTTC | CASSLRSLAHGQFF